This T cell receptor (delta chain) was identified during a study of Vδ1+ human thymocytes. Study outcomes and limitations: Bulk data may be misread because of unexpected Vdelta2 sequences. Many TRG clonotypes were shared between donors; TRD repertoires were essentially private. Thymic TRG and TRD repertoires appeared highly polyclonal.

Thymocytes were sorted as CD3+ TCRVdelta1+ TCRVdelta2- after alphabeta T cell depletion. Sequences come from RNA converted to cDNA by reverse transcription. The CDR3 regions were amplified by multiplex PCR from V-gene primers to a constant-region primer. TCRdb re-processed the multiplex PCR reads via CATT. The sample lists about 55,000 delta-chain clones, more than 15% occurring once. The sample holds a few counts of this clone. What it recognizes is unknown. CDR3 length: 17 amino acids. V was pared by 6 bases and J by 10 bases, with 20 bases of the junction left unmatched. Germline V lookup: CDR1 TSWWSYY, CDR2 QGS.

This sequence was found in a boy in the first two years of life who had congenital heart surgery. The chain recombines TRDV1 with TRDJ1; 10 nucleotides agree with TRDD3. Material for sequencing was Vdelta1+ gamma-delta thymocytes from the thymus. Subset meaning: FACS-sorted CD3+ TCRalphabeta- TCRVdelta1+ TCRVdelta2- thymocytes. CDR3 coding DNA: TGTGCTCTTGGTCCCCATCTTCCCGAGTACTGGGGGATGGGACTCATCTTT. Amino acid sequence: CALGPHLPEYWGMGLIF.